This TCR beta chain was found in a study of blood T cells in healthy people across ages. This clonotype turned up a few times. The germline gives CDR1 SQVTM, CDR2 ANQGSEA. Trimming removed 5 bases at V and 2 bases at J, with 20 bases between. The CDR3 extends over 16 amino acids. The authors ran a second PCR of roughly 6 to 12 cycles using a sample-barcoded 5' primer and a J-beta primer mix. TCRdb reprocessed the 5' RACE reads with MiXCR, giving one entry per CDR3 protein. The table includes approximately 900,000 distinct CDR3 sequences, roughly 29% detected once. A further study also used this sample, focusing on T cells of mothers and their children.

The chain uses TRBV29-1 and TRBJ2-3; D may be TRBD1 or TRBD2 (5 bases each). The receptor comes from a woman in her forties in good health. The sample comprised blood. The CDR3 sequence is CSVSIRQSGTTDTQYF. For the CDR3, the DNA is TGCAGCGTTTCCATAAGACAGAGTGGGACCACAGATACGCAGTATTTT.